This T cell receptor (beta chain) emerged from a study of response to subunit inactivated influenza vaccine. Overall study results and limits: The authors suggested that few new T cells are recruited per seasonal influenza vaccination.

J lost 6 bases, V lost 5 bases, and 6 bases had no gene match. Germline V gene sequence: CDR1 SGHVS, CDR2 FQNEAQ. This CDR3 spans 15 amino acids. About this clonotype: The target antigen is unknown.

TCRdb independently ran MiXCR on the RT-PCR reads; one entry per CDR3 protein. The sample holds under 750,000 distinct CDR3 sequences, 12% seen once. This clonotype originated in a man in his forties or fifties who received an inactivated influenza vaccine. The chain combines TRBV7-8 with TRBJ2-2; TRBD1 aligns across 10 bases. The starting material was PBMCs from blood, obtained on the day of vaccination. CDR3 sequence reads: CASSPYGQGAGELFF. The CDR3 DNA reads TGTGCCAGCAGCCCGTACGGACAGGGGGCCGGGGAGCTGTTTTTT.